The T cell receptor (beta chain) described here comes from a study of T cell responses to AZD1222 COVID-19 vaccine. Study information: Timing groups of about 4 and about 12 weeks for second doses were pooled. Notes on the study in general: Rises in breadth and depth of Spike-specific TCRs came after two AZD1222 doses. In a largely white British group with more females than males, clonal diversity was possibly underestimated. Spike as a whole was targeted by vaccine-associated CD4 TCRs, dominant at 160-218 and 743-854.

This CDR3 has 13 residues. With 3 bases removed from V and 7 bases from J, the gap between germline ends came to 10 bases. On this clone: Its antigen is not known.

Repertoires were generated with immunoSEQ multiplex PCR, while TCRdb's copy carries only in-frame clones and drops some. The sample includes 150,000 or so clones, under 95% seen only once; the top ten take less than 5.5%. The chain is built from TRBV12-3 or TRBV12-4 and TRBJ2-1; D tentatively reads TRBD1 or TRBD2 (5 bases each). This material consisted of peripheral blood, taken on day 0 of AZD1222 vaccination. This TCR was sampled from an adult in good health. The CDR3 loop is CASSLGPGNEQFF. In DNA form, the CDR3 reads TGTGCCAGCAGTTTGGGGCCGGGGAATGAGCAGTTCTTC.